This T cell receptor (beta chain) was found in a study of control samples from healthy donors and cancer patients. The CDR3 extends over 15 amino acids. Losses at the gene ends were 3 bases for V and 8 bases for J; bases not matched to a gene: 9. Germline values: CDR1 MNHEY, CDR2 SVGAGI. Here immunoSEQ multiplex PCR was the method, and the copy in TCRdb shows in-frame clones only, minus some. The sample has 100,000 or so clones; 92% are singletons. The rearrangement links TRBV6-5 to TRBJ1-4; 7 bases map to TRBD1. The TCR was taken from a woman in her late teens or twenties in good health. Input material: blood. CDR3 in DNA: TGTGCCAGCAGTTATTTCGGACAGGCCACCGAAAAACTGTTTTTT. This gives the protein CASSYFGQATEKLFF.